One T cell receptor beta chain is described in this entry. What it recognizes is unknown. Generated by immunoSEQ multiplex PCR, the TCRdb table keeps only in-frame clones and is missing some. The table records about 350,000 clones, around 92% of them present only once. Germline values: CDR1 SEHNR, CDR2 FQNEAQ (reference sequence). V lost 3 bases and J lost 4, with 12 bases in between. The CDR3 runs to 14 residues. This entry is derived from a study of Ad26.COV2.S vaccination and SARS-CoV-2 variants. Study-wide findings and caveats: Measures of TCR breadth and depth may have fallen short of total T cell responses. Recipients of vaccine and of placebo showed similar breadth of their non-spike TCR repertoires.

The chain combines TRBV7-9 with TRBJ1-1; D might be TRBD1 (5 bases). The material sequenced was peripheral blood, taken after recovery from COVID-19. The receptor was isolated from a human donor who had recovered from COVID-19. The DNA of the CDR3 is TGTGCCAGCAGCTTGAGGGGCGCGGGCACTGAAGCTTTCTTT. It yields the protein CASSLRGAGTEAFF.